One and the same sample provided the 18 T cell receptor beta chains below, sequenced in a study of cytomegalovirus exposure and HLA in healthy donors. PCR was performed using 60 Vbeta and 13 Jbeta primers. The method was immunoSEQ multiplex PCR; TCRdb's version includes in-frame clones alone and lacks a portion of them. This repertoire shows about 130,000 clones, around 80% found once; its top ten account for around 7%. The material sequenced was PBMCs. These receptors were collected from a man aged 35 to 55 in good health and CMV-seropositive.

The chain carries TRBV4-1 and TRBJ2-2, with D uncertain. V dropped 3 bases and J dropped 5 bases, with 16 bases sitting between them. The germline V gene encodes CDR1 MGHRA and CDR2 YSYEKL. This CDR3 is built from 16 residues. The chain's CDR3 is CASSQIPLAATGELFF. For the CDR3, the DNA is TGCGCCAGCAGCCAGATCCCACTGGCAGCGACCGGGGAGCTGTTTTTT.

CDR3 residues: CASSSRGKEGYTF. CDR3 bases: TGTGCCAGCAGTAGCAGGGGGAAGGAAGGCTACACCTTC. The chain joins TRBV27 to TRBJ1-2, with TRBD1 matching over 7 bases. J was trimmed by 8 bases and V by 5 bases; bases with no gene match: 8. Looked up from germline, CDR1 is MNHEY and CDR2 is SMNVEV (reference sequence). This CDR3 has 13 residues.

The chain carries TRBV11-2 and TRBJ2-1, with TRBD2 as a possible D gene (6 bases). The CDR3 extends over 17 amino acids. Deletions cut 1 base from V and 4 bases from J, with 17 bases between. Per the germline V gene, CDR1 is SGHAT and CDR2 is FQNNGV. CDR3 region: CASSLVLYQRAYNEQFF. CDR3 in DNA: TGTGCCAGCAGCTTAGTATTGTACCAGCGGGCTTACAATGAGCAGTTCTTC.

The V call is TRBV5-1, the J call TRBJ2-7, with D possibly being TRBD1 (6 bases). V was cut by 0 bases and J by 3 bases, with 16 bases left in between. Germline CDR1 and CDR2: SGHRS and YFSETQ. This CDR3 has 16 amino acids. In DNA, the CDR3 is TGCGCCAGCAGCTTGGACCCCTCGGGACAACTCTACGAGCAGTACTTC. It codes for CASSLDPSGQLYEQYF.

This chain uses TRBV6-5 with TRBJ2-1; the D gene is possibly TRBD2 (6 bases). From germline, CDR1 is MNHEY and CDR2 SVGAGI. The CDR3 spans 14 residues. V was pared by 5 bases and J by 10 bases, with 18 bases between. The CDR3 bases are TGTGCCAGCAGTACCCTGGACTACCTCGGGGAGCAGTTCTTC. It translates to CASSTLDYLGEQFF.

This clone has a single count. The V gene is TRBV4-2, the J gene TRBJ1-1, with D unresolved. V was clipped by 0 bases and J by 11 bases, with 19 bases between them. Germline V CDR1 and CDR2: LGHNA, YNFKEQ. The CDR3 has 15 amino acids. The CDR3 coding sequence is TGTGCCAGCAGCCAAGATGGCGCGGGGAGGTCGGAGGCTTTCTTT. Translating gives CASSQDGAGRSEAFF.

CDR3 amino acids: CASSLEGMGMNTEAFF. As DNA, the CDR3 is TGCGCCAGCAGCTTGGAGGGGATGGGGATGAACACTGAAGCTTTCTTT. The chain has TRBV5-1 and TRBJ1-1; tentatively, D is TRBD1 (5 bases). The CDR3 spans 16 residues. The germline V gene encodes CDR1 SGHRS and CDR2 YFSETQ. Deletions cut 0 bases from V and 0 bases from J, with 12 bases between. Using reference TRBV5-1 and TRBJ1-1 for the parts outside the CDR3, the full variable domain is KAGVTQTPRYLIKTRGQQVTLSCSPISGHRSVSWYQQTPGQGLQFLFEYFSETQRNKGNFPGRFSGRQFSNSRSEMNVSTLELGDSALYLCASSLEGMGMNTEAFFGQGTRLTVV.

This clone was observed a few times. The chain recombines TRBV6-4 with TRBJ1-6; D uncertain. Deletions cut 0 bases from V and 8 bases from J, with 5 bases between. Per germline, CDR1 MRHNA and CDR2 SNTAGT. This CDR3 comprises 13 residues. CDR3 sequence reads: CASSDSGDSPLHF. DNA for the CDR3: TGTGCCAGCAGTGACTCCGGGGATTCACCCCTCCACTTT.

The rearrangement uses TRBV27 and TRBJ1-2; the D gene is possibly TRBD1 (6 bases). Trimming cost V 5 bases and J 7 bases, with 20 bases left between them. The CDR3 runs 15 residues. Germline CDR1 reads MNHEY; CDR2 reads SMNVEV (reference sequence). In DNA form, the CDR3 reads TGTGCCAGCAGTCCTGGGGGGGCAGGGTTTGGTGGCTACACCTTC. Translated: CASSPGGAGFGGYTF.

The chain recombines TRBV5-1 with TRBJ2-7, with D maybe TRBD2 (6 bases). Germline V CDR1 and CDR2: SGHRS, YFSETQ. The CDR3 has 15 amino acids. The V end lost 6 bases, the J end lost 0 bases, and 16 bases lay between the germline ends. Here the CDR3 DNA reads TGCGCCAGCAATAGGGACTTCCCGAGCTCCTACGAGCAGTACTTC. It codes for CASNRDFPSSYEQYF. Full variable domain (missing parts from reference TRBV5-1 and TRBJ2-7): KAGVTQTPRYLIKTRGQQVTLSCSPISGHRSVSWYQQTPGQGLQFLFEYFSETQRNKGNFPGRFSGRQFSNSRSEMNVSTLELGDSALYLCASNRDFPSSYEQYFGPGTRLTVT.

The genes are TRBV11-3 and TRBJ2-7; 8 bases map to TRBD2. After removal of 3 bases from V and 6 bases from J, the junction contained 4 bases not matched to a gene. This CDR3 is 13 amino acids long. Germline V gives CDR1 SGHNT, CDR2 YENEEA. For the CDR3, the DNA is TGTGCCAGCAGCTTGGCGGGAGGTGGCGAGCAGTACTTC. This sequence encodes CASSLAGGGEQYF.

The chain joins TRBV5-6 to TRBJ1-3; D ambiguous. This CDR3 has 15 residues. The V gene's germline CDR1 is SGHDT and CDR2 YYEEEE. Trimming removed 2 bases from V and 0 bases from J, with 9 bases in between. The CDR3 nucleotides read TGTGCCAGCAGCTTTGACTACAGCTCTGGAAACACCATATATTTT. Protein product: CASSFDYSSGNTIYF.

J is TRBJ2-7 and V is TRBV18; D might be TRBD1 (7 bases). Trimming pared 1 base from V and 5 bases from J, leaving 18 bases between. The germline CDR1 and CDR2 sequences are KGHSH and LQKENI. The CDR3 is 16 residues long. The CDR3 DNA reads as TGTGCCAGCTCACCACTTATTCAGGGGGGTTCGGACGAGCAGTACTTC. It encodes CASSPLIQGGSDEQYF.

The V call is TRBV27, the J call TRBJ1-1; D possibly corresponds to TRBD1 (5 bases). V shed 0 bases and J shed 3 bases, with 11 bases lying between them. The CDR3 covers 15 residues. Per germline, CDR1 MNHEY and CDR2 SMNVEV (reference sequence). CDR3 residues: CASSLSSGRDTEAFF. CDR3 coding DNA: TGTGCCAGCAGTTTATCGTCGGGCAGGGACACTGAAGCTTTCTTT.

This clone was seen a single time. The chain recombines TRBV5-1 with TRBJ2-6; D not certain. Germline V CDR1 and CDR2: SGHRS, YFSETQ. V was trimmed by 4 bases and J by 0 bases, leaving 8 bases between them. The CDR3 loop spans 15 amino acids. The CDR3 coding sequence is TGCGCCAGCAGCCAACAGAGCTCTGGGGCCAACGTCCTGACTTTC. Its protein is CASSQQSSGANVLTF.

With respect to this clone: Distinct nucleotide sequences in the sample also encode this CDR3. The CDR3 DNA is TGTGCCAGCAGCTTGGTTGGACAGGGAAATTCACCCCTCCACTTT. This encodes CASSLVGQGNSPLHF. The chain joins TRBV5-4 to TRBJ1-6; 8 nucleotides match TRBD1. Trimming at V came to 0 bases and at J to 7 bases, leaving 3 bases not matched to a gene. This CDR3 is built from 15 residues. Germline V gene lookup returns CDR1 SGHNT and CDR2 YYREEE (reference sequence).

A single count supports this clone. This chain uses TRBV29-1 with TRBJ2-6; 8 nucleotides agree with TRBD2. The CDR3 has 15 amino acids. Unmatched junction bases numbered 6, after V lost 6 bases and J lost 2 bases. The germline CDR1 and CDR2 sequences are SQVTM and ANQGSEA. In DNA, the CDR3 is TGCAGCGTCCGAATCGGGGGGGCTGGGGCCAACGTCCTGACTTTC. It is translated as CSVRIGGAGANVLTF.

This chain connects TRBV13 to TRBJ2-1; 7 bases fit TRBD2. V was clipped by 8 bases and J by 14 bases; unmatched bases: 18. The length of the CDR3 is 14 residues. From germline, CDR1 is PRHDT and CDR2 FYEKMQ (reference sequence). CDR3 DNA: TGTGCCAGCGGAGGAAAGCGGGGCGGTCTGAGAGAGTTCTTC. Protein: CASGGKRGGLREFF.